The sequence of this T cell receptor (beta chain) was determined in a study of T-cell memory formation after mild COVID-19. Study-level background: Among the donors, TCR clusters were largely specific to each donor. Findings of the study overall: Clones which contracted sat mainly in CM and EM if CD4+, and in EMRA if CD8+. Clones that contracted from day 15 to 85 had balanced CD4/CD8; later expanders were CD4+ biased.

Each CDR3 protein is one row after TCRdb ran MiXCR on the 5' RACE reads. The top ten hold 7.5% to 10% of the sample, which has 400,000 to 500,000 distinct CDR3 sequences, 20% seen once. This clonotype was counted ten times or more. No antigen is known for it. This receptor was obtained from an adult woman who had mild COVID-19 (a few samples of this study predate the infection). Cell type and time point are not known. Sequenced: PBMCs or a T cell subset sorted from them (not recorded which).

CDR3 nucleotides: TGTGCCAGCAGCCCCACAGGCACAGATACGCAGTATTTT. It encodes CASSPTGTDTQYF. The chain has TRBV7-9 and TRBJ2-3, with D unresolved. CDR1 and CDR2 (germline): SEHNR, FQNEAQ (reference sequence). V was clipped by 5 bases and J by 1 base, with 7 bases between them. The CDR3 is made up of 13 amino acids.